This TCR beta chain was recovered during a study of T cells after posttransplantation cyclophosphamide listed by TCRdb under 2016. For context, the study as a whole: Using TRB sequencing, the study followed how the T cell repertoire rebuilt after myeloablative bone marrow transplantation with posttransplantation cyclophosphamide given as GVHD prophylaxis. Antigen receptor sequencing was done on samples from 35 PTCy-treated patients and from around 15 related bone marrow donors of those patients. TRB sequencing was performed on blood from all 35 or so PTCy patients with 1-year posttransplant specimens. In 3 patients, up to about 3 additional blood samples taken between 2 and 5.2 years after transplant also underwent TRB sequencing, as did pretransplant blood from several patients. Because TRA and TRB clonality correlated tightly in about 10 samples, later TCR analyses were limited to TRB. Public TRB sequences were searched against a database of over 3,600 sequences associated with responses to pathogens, tumor antigens, self-antigens and alloantigens. Beyond this particular receptor, the publication reports: Across approximately 45 patients, TRB clonality was highly associated with recipient CMV seropositivity and CMV reactivation, and PTCy diversity was similar to diversity in CNI/methotrexate controls. The TRB repertoires of T cells infiltrating skin or the GI tract showed only limited overlap with the TRB repertoires found in blood. Donor-recipient similarity was low at 1-2 months but rose over the first year, and later blood repertoires were often dominated by donor CD8+ memory clones.

CDR1 and CDR2 are drawn from the germline V gene (reference sequence): GTSNPN, SVGIG. Its CDR3 holds 12 amino acids, cysteine through phenylalanine. Of all the DNA, just the CDR3 is kept, 36 bases in frame from base 1. A distance of 9 bases separates the germline ends of V and J, which lose 1 base and 8 bases respectively. Of note for this clone: Its antigen is currently not known. No much larger clone is present one base from it, and per-base qualities are unavailable.

TRB sequencing used genomic DNA with the immunoSEQ assay at survey resolution or the hsTCRB kit. Turning to the authors' computational methods: Initial read processing used immunoSEQ software, and repertoire analyses used the LymphoSeq R package. For each TRB dataset, clonality was calculated as 1 minus normalized Shannon entropy, and the Gini coefficient was computed as well. Phenotypes of unsorted samples were inferred by mapping TRB sequences from sorted subsets of the recipient or donor onto unsorted samples of the same recipient. TCRdb retrieved this table from immuneACCESS and kept in-frame rearrangements only. Not all clones are present; in checked studies, unresolved V genes account for under half, and no reason is known for the remainder. V and J calls and clone size are given by that table; D and trimming were obtained from the DNA. The sample table lists about 21,000 clones, 80% to 90% of them with a count of one. 1.9% of the sample is in the top ten clones.

A control cohort of about a dozen patients who had been given myeloablative marrow transplants with methotrexate plus a calcineurin inhibitor was sampled 1 year after transplant. Peripheral blood and bone marrow mononuclear cells were isolated by Ficoll-Hypaque density centrifugation and cryopreserved. The clonotype originates from a female patient younger than 45 who received an allogeneic stem cell transplant from an unrelated donor, was CMV-positive, and had acute and chronic GVHD. After a transplant, some T cells may have been passed on by the graft donor. Recombination connected TRBV30 to TRBJ2-1; matching of 5 bases hints at TRBD2 as the D gene. The sequences come from PBMCs, collected roughly 49 weeks after allogeneic stem cell transplant with calcineurin inhibitor and methotrexate. For the CDR3, the sequence is CAWSGLKDEQFF. The base sequence is TGTGCCTGGAGTGGACTAAAGGATGAGCAGTTCTTC.